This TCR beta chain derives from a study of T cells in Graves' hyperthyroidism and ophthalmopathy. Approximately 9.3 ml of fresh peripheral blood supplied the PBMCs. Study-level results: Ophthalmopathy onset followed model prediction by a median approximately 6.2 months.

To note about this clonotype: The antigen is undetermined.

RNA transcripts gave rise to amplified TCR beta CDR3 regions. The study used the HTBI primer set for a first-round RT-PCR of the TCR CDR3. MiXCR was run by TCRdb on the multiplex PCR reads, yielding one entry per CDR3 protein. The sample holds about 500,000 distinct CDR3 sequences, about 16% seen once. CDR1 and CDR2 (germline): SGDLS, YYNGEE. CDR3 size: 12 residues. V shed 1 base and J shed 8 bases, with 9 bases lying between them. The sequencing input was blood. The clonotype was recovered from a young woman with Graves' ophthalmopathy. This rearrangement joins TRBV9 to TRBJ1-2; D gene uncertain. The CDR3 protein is CASSVSEEGYTF. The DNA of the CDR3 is TGTGCCAGCAGCGTATCTGAGGAAGGCTACACCTTC.